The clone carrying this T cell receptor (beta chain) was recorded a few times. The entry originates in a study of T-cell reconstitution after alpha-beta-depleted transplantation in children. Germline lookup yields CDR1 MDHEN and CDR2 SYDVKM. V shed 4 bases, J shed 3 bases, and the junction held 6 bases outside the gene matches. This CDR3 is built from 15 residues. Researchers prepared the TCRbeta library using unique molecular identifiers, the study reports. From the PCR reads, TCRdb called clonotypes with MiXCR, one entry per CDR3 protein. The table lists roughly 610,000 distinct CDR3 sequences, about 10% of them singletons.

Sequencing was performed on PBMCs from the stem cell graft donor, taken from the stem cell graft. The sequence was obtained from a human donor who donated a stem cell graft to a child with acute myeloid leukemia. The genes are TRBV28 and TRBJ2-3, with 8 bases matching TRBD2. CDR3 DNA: TGTGCCAGCAGTTCGGGGGGGCTAGCGACAGATACGCAGTATTTT. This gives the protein CASSSGGLATDTQYF.